These 15 T cell receptor beta chains came from one sample sequenced in a study of blood T cell repertoires in COVID-19. The data were produced by immunoSEQ multiplex PCR, yet TCRdb's version contains in-frame clones alone and is incomplete. The table shows around 390,000 clones, with about 86% occurring only once. Sample: PBMCs or T cells enriched from blood (not recorded which). These receptors originate from a woman aged 45 to 65 who had recovered from COVID-19.

The chain joins TRBV7-2 to TRBJ2-3; 10 bases line up with TRBD2. With 2 bases clipped from V and 4 bases from J, the junction kept 15 bases outside the gene matches. Germline CDR1 SGHTA, CDR2 FQGNSA. This CDR3 comprises 19 residues. The DNA of the CDR3 is TGTGCCAGCAGCTTAATCCCTAGCGGGGGCGTAGGGGGCCCAGATACGCAGTATTTT. It translates to CASSLIPSGGVGGPDTQYF.

This chain links TRBV7-3 with TRBJ2-2; TRBD2 agrees at 8 bases. The CDR3 runs to 13 residues. Germline V gene lookup returns CDR1 SGHTA and CDR2 FQGTGA. Losses at the gene ends were 5 bases for V and 9 bases for J; bases not matched to a gene: 5. CDR3 nucleotide sequence: TGTGCCAGCAGCCGAGCGGGGGACCGGGAGCTGTTTTTT. Translating gives CASSRAGDRELFF.

This clone was observed a few times. This rearrangement joins TRBV14 to TRBJ1-5; D remains ambiguous. V lost 4 bases and J 4 bases, leaving 11 bases between the germline ends. The CDR3 is 14 residues long. Germline CDR1 and CDR2: SGHDN and FVKESK. The CDR3 sequence: CASSPHGRNQPQHF. The DNA for the CDR3 is TGTGCCAGCAGCCCCCATGGGCGAAATCAGCCCCAGCATTTT.

V usage is TRBV5-1 and J usage is TRBJ1-2; D is perhaps TRBD1 (6 bases). This CDR3 has 16 amino acids. The germline V gene has CDR1 SGHRS and CDR2 YFSETQ. Deletions cut 3 bases from V and 8 bases from J, with 23 bases between. The CDR3 DNA reads TGCGCCAGCAGCTCCTTCCTGGGCGACAGGCTAGGCGGCTACACCTTC. It encodes CASSSFLGDRLGGYTF.

The genes are TRBV2 and TRBJ2-7, with 8 bases lining up with TRBD1. This CDR3 has 14 amino acids. V lost 6 bases to trimming and J lost 6 bases; unmatched junction nucleotides: 10. Germline loops: CDR1 SNHLY, CDR2 FYNNEI. The CDR3 DNA reads as TGTGCCAGCAGGGTGGACAGGGTATCTCGCGAGCAGTACTTC. Residues: CASRVDRVSREQYF.

The V and J genes are TRBV3-1 (or the pseudogene TRBV3-2) and TRBJ2-1, with D possibly matching TRBD2 (6 bases). V lost 7 bases, J lost 9 bases, and 25 bases lay in between. CDR1 LGHDT and CDR2 YNNKEL come from the germline V gene (reference sequence). The CDR3 totals 16 residues. The CDR3 spells CASIDNSGGISGEQFF. The CDR3 DNA sequence: TGTGCCAGCATAGATAATAGCGGTGGGATTAGCGGTGAGCAGTTCTTC.

V usage is TRBV29-1 and J usage is TRBJ2-7; 8 nucleotides match TRBD2. V lost 5 bases and J lost 6; bases outside the gene matches: 9. Germline CDR1 reads SQVTM; CDR2 reads ANQGSEA. The CDR3 has 13 amino acids. As DNA, the CDR3 is TGCAGCGTTAGCCCCGGGGGGGCAGGCGAGCAGTACTTC. This sequence encodes CSVSPGGAGEQYF.

The chain joins TRBV6-5 to TRBJ2-7, with D perhaps TRBD2 (6 bases). From germline, CDR1 is MNHEY and CDR2 SVGAGI. The CDR3 has 16 residues. V was cut by 1 base and J by 5 bases, with 18 bases left in between. The CDR3 sequence: CASSYYWGETNHEQYF. CDR3 in DNA: TGTGCCAGCAGTTACTATTGGGGGGAAACCAACCACGAGCAGTACTTC.

This clone appeared a single time. The sample contains more than one DNA sequence encoding this CDR3. The chain recombines TRBV5-8 with TRBJ1-1; the D is unclear. The CDR3 spans 13 residues. Germline CDR1 SGHTS, CDR2 YDEGEE. V gave up 0 bases and J gave up 1 base, with 4 bases separating them. The CDR3: CASSLAGNTEAFF. In DNA, the CDR3 is TGTGCCAGCAGCTTGGCGGGGAACACTGAAGCTTTCTTT.

This chain connects TRBV19 to TRBJ1-2, with a tentative D call TRBD1 (6 bases). Trimming left V 10 bases short and J 7 bases short, with 13 bases between. The length of the CDR3 is 11 residues. The germline CDR1 and CDR2 sequences are LNHDA and SQIVND (reference sequence). The CDR3 DNA sequence: TGTGCCACTTACAGGGAGTCTGGCTACACCTTC. It yields the protein CATYRESGYTF.

The gene calls are TRBV27 and TRBJ1-1; possible D gene TRBD1, 6 bases. The CDR3 length is 16 residues. Germline loops: CDR1 MNHEY, CDR2 SMNVEV (reference sequence). V was pared by 6 bases and J by 0 bases, with 17 bases between. CDR3 residues: CASRLKGVQMNTEAFF. In DNA, the CDR3 is TGTGCCAGCAGACTAAAGGGGGTTCAAATGAACACTGAAGCTTTCTTT.

The J gene is TRBJ1-1, the V gene TRBV2; 10 bases agree with TRBD1. CDR3 size: 13 residues. CDR1 is SNHLY and CDR2 is FYNNEI in the germline V gene. Trimming took 7 bases from V and 5 from J; bases not matched to a gene: 4. The CDR3 DNA is TGTGCCAGCACGGGGACAGGGGATACTGAAGCTTTCTTT. Translation: CASTGTGDTEAFF. Together with reference TRBV2 and TRBJ1-1, the CDR3 gives the full variable domain: EPEVTQTPSHQVTQMGQEVILRCVPISNHLYFYWYRQILGQKVEFLVSFYNNEISEKSEIFDDQFSVERPDGSNFTLKIRSTKLEDSAMYFCASTGTGDTEAFFGQGTRLTVV.

The chain recombines TRBV6-5 with TRBJ1-2; 8 bases align to TRBD1. With V trimmed by 6 bases and J by 4 bases, 4 bases remained unmatched. CDR3 length: 13 amino acids. The germline V gene has CDR1 MNHEY and CDR2 SVGAGI. The CDR3 reads CASRGQGIYGYTF. CDR3 nucleotide sequence: TGTGCCAGCAGAGGACAGGGAATCTATGGCTACACCTTC.

The chain carries TRBV7-9 and TRBJ1-1, with TRBD1 matching 10 bases. CDR1 is SEHNR, CDR2 FQNEAQ, per germline (reference sequence). The length of the CDR3 is 13 residues. The V gene end was trimmed by 6 bases and the J gene end by 6 bases; junction bases not matched to a gene: 4. CDR3 region: CASRTGQGPEAFF. The CDR3 DNA sequence: TGTGCCAGCAGAACGGGACAGGGGCCTGAAGCTTTCTTT. The variable domain in full, with the rest retrieved from reference TRBV7-9 and TRBJ1-1, is DTGVSQNPRHKITKRGQNVTFRCDPISEHNRLYWYRQTLGQGPEFLTYFQNEAQLEKSRLLSDRFSAERPKGSFSTLEIQRTEQGDSAMYLCASRTGQGPEAFFGQGTRLTVV.

The V gene is TRBV5-1, the J gene TRBJ2-3, with D uncertain. Trimming stripped 2 bases from V and 0 bases from J, with 7 bases between. Germline V gives CDR1 SGHRS, CDR2 YFSETQ. This CDR3 comprises 14 residues. The CDR3 DNA reads TGCGCCAGCAGCTTTAGCCAGAGCACAGATACGCAGTATTTT. This gives the protein CASSFSQSTDTQYF.